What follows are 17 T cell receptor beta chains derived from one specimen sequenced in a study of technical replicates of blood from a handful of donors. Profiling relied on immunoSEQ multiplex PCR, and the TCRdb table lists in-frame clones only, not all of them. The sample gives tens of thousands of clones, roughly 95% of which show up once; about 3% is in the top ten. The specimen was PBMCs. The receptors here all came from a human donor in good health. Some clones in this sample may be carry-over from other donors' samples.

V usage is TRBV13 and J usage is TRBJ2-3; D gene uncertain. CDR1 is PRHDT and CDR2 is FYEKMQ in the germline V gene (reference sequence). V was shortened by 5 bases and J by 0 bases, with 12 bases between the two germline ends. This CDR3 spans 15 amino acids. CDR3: CASSRLDGSTDTQYF. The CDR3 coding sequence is TGTGCCAGCAGCCGACTGGATGGTAGCACAGATACGCAGTATTTT. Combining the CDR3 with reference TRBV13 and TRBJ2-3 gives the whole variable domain AAGVIQSPRHLIKEKRETATLKCYPIPRHDTVYWYQQGPGQDPQFLISFYEKMQSDKGSIPDRFSAQQFSDYHSELNMSSLELGDSALYFCASSRLDGSTDTQYFGPGTRLTVL.

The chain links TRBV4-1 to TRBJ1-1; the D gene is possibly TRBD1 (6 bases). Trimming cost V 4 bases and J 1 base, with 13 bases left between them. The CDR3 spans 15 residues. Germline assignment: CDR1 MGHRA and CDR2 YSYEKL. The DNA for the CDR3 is TGCGCCAGCAGCCTTCTTGGGACAAGGAACACTGAAGCTTTCTTT. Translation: CASSLLGTRNTEAFF.

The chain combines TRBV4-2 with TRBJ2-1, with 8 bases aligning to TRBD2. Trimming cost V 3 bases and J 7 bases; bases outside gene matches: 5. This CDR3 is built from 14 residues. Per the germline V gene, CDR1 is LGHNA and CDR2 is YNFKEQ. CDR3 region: CASSHSGSNNEQFF. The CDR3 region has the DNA TGTGCCAGCAGCCACAGCGGGAGCAATAATGAGCAGTTCTTC.

The CDR3 loop reads CATQPLAGGPREFF. CDR3 DNA: TGTGCCACCCAACCCCTAGCGGGAGGGCCTCGGGAGTTCTTC. The chain combines TRBV2 with TRBJ2-1, with 12 bases lining up with TRBD2. The V gene end was trimmed by 10 bases and the J gene end by 14 bases; junction bases not matched to a gene: 15. This CDR3 has 14 amino acids. Germline V gene lookup returns CDR1 SNHLY and CDR2 FYNNEI. Complete variable domain (other parts from reference TRBV2 and TRBJ2-1): EPEVTQTPSHQVTQMGQEVILRCVPISNHLYFYWYRQILGQKVEFLVSFYNNEISEKSEIFDDQFSVERPDGSNFTLKIRSTKLEDSAMYFCATQPLAGGPREFFGPGTRLTVL.

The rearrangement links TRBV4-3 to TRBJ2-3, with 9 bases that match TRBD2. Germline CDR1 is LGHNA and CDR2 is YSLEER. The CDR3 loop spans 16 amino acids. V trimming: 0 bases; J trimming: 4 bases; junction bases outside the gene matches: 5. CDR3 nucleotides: TGCGCCAGCAGCCAAGAGAGGCGGGGGGGAGCAGATACGCAGTATTTT. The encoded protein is CASSQERRGGADTQYF.

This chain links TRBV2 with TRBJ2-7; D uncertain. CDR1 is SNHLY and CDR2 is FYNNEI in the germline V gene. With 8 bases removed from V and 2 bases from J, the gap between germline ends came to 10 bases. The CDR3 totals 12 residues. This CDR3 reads CASRLGAYEQYF. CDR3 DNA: TGTGCCAGCCGGCTAGGAGCCTACGAGCAGTACTTC.

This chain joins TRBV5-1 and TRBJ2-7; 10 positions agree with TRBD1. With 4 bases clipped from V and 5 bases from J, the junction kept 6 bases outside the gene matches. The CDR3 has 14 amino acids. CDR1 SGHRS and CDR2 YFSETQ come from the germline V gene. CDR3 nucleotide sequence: TGCGCCAGCAGCGTGGGACAGGGGAGCGACGAGCAGTACTTC. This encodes CASSVGQGSDEQYF. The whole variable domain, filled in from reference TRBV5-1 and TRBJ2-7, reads KAGVTQTPRYLIKTRGQQVTLSCSPISGHRSVSWYQQTPGQGLQFLFEYFSETQRNKGNFPGRFSGRQFSNSRSEMNVSTLELGDSALYLCASSVGQGSDEQYFGPGTRLTVT.

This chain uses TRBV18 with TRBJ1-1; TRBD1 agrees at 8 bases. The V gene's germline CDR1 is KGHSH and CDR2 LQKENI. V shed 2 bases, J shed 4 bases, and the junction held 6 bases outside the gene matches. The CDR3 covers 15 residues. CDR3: CASSPTRGRGTEAFF. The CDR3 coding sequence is TGTGCCAGCTCACCAACCAGGGGGCGAGGCACTGAAGCTTTCTTT.

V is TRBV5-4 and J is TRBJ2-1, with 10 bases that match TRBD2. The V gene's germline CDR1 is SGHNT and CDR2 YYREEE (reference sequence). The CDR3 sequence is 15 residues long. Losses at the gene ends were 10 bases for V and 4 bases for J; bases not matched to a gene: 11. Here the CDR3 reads CAFGSGRAEYNEQFF. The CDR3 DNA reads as TGTGCCTTTGGGAGCGGGAGGGCGGAATACAATGAGCAGTTCTTC.

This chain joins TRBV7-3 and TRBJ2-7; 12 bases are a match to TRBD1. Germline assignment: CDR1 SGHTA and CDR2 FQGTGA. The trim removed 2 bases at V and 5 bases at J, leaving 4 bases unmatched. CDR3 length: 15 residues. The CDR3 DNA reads TGTGCCAGCAGCTTATTAGGGACAGGGGGCCACGAGCAGTACTTC. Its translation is CASSLLGTGGHEQYF. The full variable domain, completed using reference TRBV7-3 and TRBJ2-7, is GAGVSQTPSNKVTEKGKYVELRCDPISGHTALYWYRQSLGQGPEFLIYFQGTGAADDSGLPNDRFFAVRPEGSVSTLKIQRTERGDSAVYLCASSLLGTGGHEQYFGPGTRLTVT.

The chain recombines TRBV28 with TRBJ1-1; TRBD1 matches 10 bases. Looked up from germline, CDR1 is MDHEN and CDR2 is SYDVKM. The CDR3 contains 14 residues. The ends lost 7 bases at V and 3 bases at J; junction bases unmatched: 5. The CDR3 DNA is TGTGCCAGCAAACCGGGACAGGGGTACACTGAAGCTTTCTTT. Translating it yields CASKPGQGYTEAFF. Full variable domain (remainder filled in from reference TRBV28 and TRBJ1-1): DVKVTQSSRYLVKRTGEKVFLECVQDMDHENMFWYRQDPGLGLRLIYFSYDVKMKEKGDIPEGYSVSREKKERFSLILESASTNQTSMYLCASKPGQGYTEAFFGQGTRLTVV.

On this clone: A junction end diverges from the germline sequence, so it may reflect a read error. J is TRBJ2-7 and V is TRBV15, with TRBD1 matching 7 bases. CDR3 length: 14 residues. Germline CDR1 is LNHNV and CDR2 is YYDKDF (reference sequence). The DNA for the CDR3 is TGTGCCACCAGCCCCCGGGACAGAGACTACGTGCAGTACTTC. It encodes CATSPRDRDYVQYF. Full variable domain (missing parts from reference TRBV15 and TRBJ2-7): DAMVIQNPRYQVTQFGKPVTLSCSQTLNHNVMYWYQQKSSQAPKLLFHYYDKDFNNEADTPDNFQSRRPNTSFCFLDIRSPGLGDTAMYLCATSPRDRDYVQYFGPGTRLTVT.

The chain's CDR3 is CASSQDGPSGNSYNEQFF. Written as DNA, the CDR3 is TGCGCCAGCAGCCAAGATGGGCCTAGCGGAAACTCCTACAATGAGCAGTTCTTC. The rearrangement links TRBV4-1 to TRBJ2-1; 7 nucleotides match TRBD2. Germline V gene sequence: CDR1 MGHRA, CDR2 YSYEKL. With 0 bases clipped from V and 0 bases from J, the junction kept 8 bases outside the gene matches. This CDR3 has 18 residues.

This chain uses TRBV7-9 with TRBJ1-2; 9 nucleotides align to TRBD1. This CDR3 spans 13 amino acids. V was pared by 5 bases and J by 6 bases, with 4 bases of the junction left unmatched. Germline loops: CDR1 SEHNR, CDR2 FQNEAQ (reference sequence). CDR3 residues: CASSPTGGDGYTF. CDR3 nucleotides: TGTGCCAGCAGCCCGACAGGGGGAGATGGCTACACCTTC.

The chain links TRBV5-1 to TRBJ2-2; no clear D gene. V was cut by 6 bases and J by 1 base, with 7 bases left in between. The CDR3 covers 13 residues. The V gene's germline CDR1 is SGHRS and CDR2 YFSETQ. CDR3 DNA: TGCGCCAGCAAAGAGGAGAACACCGGGGAGCTGTTTTTT. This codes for CASKEENTGELFF. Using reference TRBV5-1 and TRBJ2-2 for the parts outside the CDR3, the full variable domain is KAGVTQTPRYLIKTRGQQVTLSCSPISGHRSVSWYQQTPGQGLQFLFEYFSETQRNKGNFPGRFSGRQFSNSRSEMNVSTLELGDSALYLCASKEENTGELFFGEGSRLTVL.

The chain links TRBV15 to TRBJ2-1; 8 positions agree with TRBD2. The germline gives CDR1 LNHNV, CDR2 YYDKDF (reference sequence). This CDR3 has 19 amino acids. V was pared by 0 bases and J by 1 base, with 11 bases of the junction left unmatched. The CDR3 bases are TGTGCCACCAGCAGAGATTTGGGCGGGGGGCAGGGTTCCTACAATGAGCAGTTCTTC. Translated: CATSRDLGGGQGSYNEQFF.

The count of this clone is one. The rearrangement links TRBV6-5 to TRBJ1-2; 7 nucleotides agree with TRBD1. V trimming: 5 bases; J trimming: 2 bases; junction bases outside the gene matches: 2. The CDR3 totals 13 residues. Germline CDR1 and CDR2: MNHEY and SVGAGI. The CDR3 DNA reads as TGTGCCAGCAGTCCGGACAGGAACTATGGCTACACCTTC. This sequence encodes CASSPDRNYGYTF.